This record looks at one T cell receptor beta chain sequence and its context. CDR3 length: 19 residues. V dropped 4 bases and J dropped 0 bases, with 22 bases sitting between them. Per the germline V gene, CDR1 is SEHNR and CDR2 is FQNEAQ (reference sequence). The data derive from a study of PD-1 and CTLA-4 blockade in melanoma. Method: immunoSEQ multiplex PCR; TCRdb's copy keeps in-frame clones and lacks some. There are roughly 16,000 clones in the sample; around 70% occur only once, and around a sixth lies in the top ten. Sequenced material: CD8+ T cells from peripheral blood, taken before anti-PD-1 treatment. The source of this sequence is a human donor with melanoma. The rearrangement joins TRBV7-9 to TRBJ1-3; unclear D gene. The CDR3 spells CASSSPLGTQLNSGNTIYF. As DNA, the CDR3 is TGTGCCAGCAGCTCCCCGCTTGGTACACAGCTTAACTCTGGAAACACCATATATTTT.